These 29 T cell receptor beta chains originate from one sample sequenced in a study of PD-1 blockade in classical Hodgkin lymphoma. Clones were read by immunoSEQ multiplex PCR, and TCRdb kept only the in-frame ones, dropping some. This repertoire shows about 28,000 clones, about 89% found once; its top ten account for about 3.8%. Time point denoted: newly diagnosed, previously untreated cHL patient sample. The sequencing sample was made of peripheral blood mononuclear cells (PBMCs). These receptors all come from a human donor with classical Hodgkin lymphoma.

The chain is built from TRBV2 and TRBJ2-7; possibly TRBD1 or TRBD2 for D (6 bases each). From germline, CDR1 is SNHLY and CDR2 FYNNEI. With 4 bases removed from V and 6 bases from J, the gap between germline ends came to 19 bases. The CDR3 loop spans 15 amino acids. The CDR3 bases are TGTGCCAGCAGTGCCTCCCCGGTGGGGGGCCGCGAGCAGTACTTC. Residues: CASSASPVGGREQYF.

V gene TRBV7-2 combines with J gene TRBJ2-3; D gene unclear. Per germline, CDR1 SGHTA and CDR2 FQGNSA. V was pared by 5 bases and J by 5 bases, with 11 bases between. CDR3 size: 13 residues. The CDR3 spells CASSPHMGDTQYF. The CDR3 DNA sequence: TGTGCCAGCAGCCCGCACATGGGAGATACGCAGTATTTT.

The chain is built from TRBV19 and TRBJ1-2; D gene unclear. The V and J ends lost 5 bases and 3 bases respectively, with 10 bases between them. CDR1 and CDR2 from the germline V gene are LNHDA and SQIVND (reference sequence). CDR3 length: 13 amino acids. In nucleotides, the CDR3 is TGTGCCAGTAGTGTCGGACCCGACTATGGCTACACCTTC. Translated: CASSVGPDYGYTF.

This chain uses TRBV11-2 with TRBJ2-3, with D possibly being TRBD2 (5 bases). The CDR3 has 13 residues. V gave up 1 base and J gave up 14 bases, with 16 bases separating them. Germline V CDR1 and CDR2: SGHAT, FQNNGV. The CDR3 reads CASSLVERGSRYF. Here the CDR3 DNA reads TGTGCCAGCAGCTTAGTAGAACGCGGGTCTCGGTATTTT.

The chain employs TRBV7-6 and TRBJ2-5; 11 bases align to TRBD2. The length of the CDR3 is 15 residues. Germline trimming cut 2 bases from V and 3 bases from J; bases unmatched to any gene: 2. CDR1 and CDR2 (germline): SGHVS, FNYEAQ. The DNA of the CDR3 is TGTGCCAGCAGCTTACTAGCGGGAGGTAAAGAGACCCAGTACTTC. Encoded protein: CASSLLAGGKETQYF.

This clone was observed a single time. The chain employs TRBV10-3 and TRBJ2-1; D is possibly TRBD1 (5 bases). Germline V gene sequence: CDR1 ENHRY, CDR2 SYGVKD. V was pared by 4 bases and J by 0 bases, with 7 bases between. The CDR3 is 14 amino acids. CDR3: CAISVQGSYNEQFF. The DNA for the CDR3 is TGTGCCATCAGTGTTCAGGGCTCCTACAATGAGCAGTTCTTC.

The rearrangement links TRBV18 to TRBJ2-5; tentatively, D is TRBD1 (6 bases). CDR3 length: 15 amino acids. Germline loops: CDR1 KGHSH, CDR2 LQKENI. Between the trimmed V and J ends, which lost 4 bases and 0 bases, there was a span of 12 bases. In nucleotides, the CDR3 is TGTGCCAGCTCACAATCCAGGACAGACCAAGAGACCCAGTACTTC. Amino acid sequence: CASSQSRTDQETQYF.

To note about this clone: The same CDR3 can be traced to other DNA sequences in this sample. This chain joins TRBV7-2 and TRBJ2-7; D is uncertain. The V gene's germline CDR1 is SGHTA and CDR2 FQGNSA. V was trimmed by 8 bases and J by 1 base, leaving 12 bases between them. The CDR3 covers 13 residues. The CDR3 region has the DNA TGTGCCAGCTCCTTAGCTTCGTCCTACGAGCAGTACTTC. Residues: CASSLASSYEQYF.

The chain combines TRBV6-6 with TRBJ2-3, with D unresolved. Trimming took off 5 bases at V and 5 bases at J, with 17 bases between the two ends. CDR1 is MNHNY and CDR2 is SVGAGI in the germline V gene (reference sequence). The CDR3 contains 15 residues. The CDR3 loop is CASSGSVENGDTQYF. The CDR3 nucleotides read TGTGCCAGCAGTGGGTCAGTGGAAAATGGAGATACGCAGTATTTT.

The rearrangement uses TRBV7-9 and TRBJ2-3, with D possibly matching TRBD2 (5 bases). Germline values: CDR1 SEHNR, CDR2 FQNEAQ (reference sequence). The CDR3 length is 13 residues. Deletions cut 3 bases from V and 4 bases from J, with 8 bases between. The CDR3 nucleotides are TGTGCCAGCAGCTTTCTGGGAGCAGATACGCAGTATTTT. Protein sequence: CASSFLGADTQYF.

The rearrangement links TRBV10-3 to TRBJ2-5; 7 positions agree with TRBD2. CDR1 and CDR2 (germline): ENHRY, SYGVKD. This CDR3 has 15 amino acids. V lost 3 bases to trimming and J lost 5 bases; unmatched junction nucleotides: 9. CDR3: CAISERGEGLETQYF. The CDR3 region has the DNA TGTGCCATCAGTGAACGGGGGGAGGGGTTGGAGACCCAGTACTTC.

This chain joins TRBV18 and TRBJ2-7, with 10 bases fitting TRBD2. V shed 3 bases, J shed 2 bases, and the junction held 7 bases outside the gene matches. The CDR3 spans 16 residues. Germline V CDR1 and CDR2: KGHSH, LQKENI. CDR3 amino acids: CASSPQGTSVAYEQYF. The CDR3 DNA follows: TGTGCCAGCTCACCCCAAGGGACTAGCGTGGCCTACGAGCAGTACTTC.

Comments on this clone: Distinct nucleotide sequences in the sample also encode this CDR3. The chain employs TRBV28 and TRBJ1-1, with D perhaps matching TRBD1 (6 bases). This CDR3 contains 14 residues. V dropped 3 bases and J dropped 3 bases, with 11 bases sitting between them. Per germline, CDR1 MDHEN and CDR2 SYDVKM. The CDR3 loop is CASSLRGGDTEAFF. The DNA of the CDR3 is TGTGCCAGCAGTTTGAGGGGGGGGGACACTGAAGCTTTCTTT.

This clone was observed a handful of times. This chain joins TRBV15 and TRBJ2-7, with TRBD2 matching 13 bases. CDR1 LNHNV and CDR2 YYDKDF come from the germline V gene (reference sequence). This CDR3 spans 13 amino acids. Unmatched junction bases numbered 2, after V lost 10 bases and J lost 2 bases. This CDR3 is CAIGLAGAYEQYF. As DNA, the CDR3 is TGTGCCATCGGACTAGCGGGAGCCTACGAGCAGTACTTC.

This chain connects TRBV5-6 to TRBJ2-7; 10 bases fit TRBD1. This CDR3 has 14 amino acids. Per germline, CDR1 SGHDT and CDR2 YYEEEE. Trimming at V came to 2 bases and at J to 6 bases, leaving 5 bases not matched to a gene. CDR3 coding DNA: TGTGCCAGCAGCTTAGGGACAGGGGTTCTCGAGCAGTACTTC. As protein: CASSLGTGVLEQYF.

This chain uses TRBV11-2 with TRBJ2-2; 9 bases line up with TRBD2. Germline values: CDR1 SGHAT, CDR2 FQNNGV. This CDR3 is 15 amino acids long. J lost 6 bases, V lost 1 base, and 3 bases had no gene match. This CDR3 is CASSLGLAGPGELFF. The CDR3 DNA reads as TGTGCCAGCAGCTTAGGCCTAGCGGGACCCGGGGAGCTGTTTTTT.

The chain uses TRBV5-8 and TRBJ1-6; unclear D gene. CDR3 length: 13 amino acids. Germline V lookup: CDR1 SGHTS, CDR2 YDEGEE. The germline V and J ends were trimmed by 3 bases and 3 bases, with 4 bases remaining between them. The chain's CDR3 is CASSYDYNSPLHF. The CDR3 region has the DNA TGTGCCAGCAGCTATGACTATAATTCACCCCTCCACTTT.

The V and J genes are TRBV10-3 and TRBJ2-5, with 7 bases that match TRBD1. The CDR3 loop spans 12 amino acids. V dropped 8 bases and J dropped 2; count of bases not matched to a gene: 2. Germline CDR1 and CDR2: ENHRY and SYGVKD. For the CDR3, the DNA is TGTGCCATCGGGGGACAGCAAGAGACCCAGTACTTC. Translation gives CAIGGQQETQYF.

CDR3: CASGGQSANEKLFF. The CDR3 DNA is TGTGCCAGCGGGGGACAGTCAGCTAATGAAAAACTGTTTTTT. The J gene is TRBJ1-4, the V gene TRBV7-2, with 7 bases fitting TRBD1. The CDR3 contains 14 residues. The J segment lost 3 bases and the V segment lost 8 bases, leaving 6 bases of the junction unmatched. Germline V gene lookup returns CDR1 SGHTA and CDR2 FQGNSA.

This chain links TRBV4-2 with TRBJ2-2; TRBD2 matches 13 bases. The germline CDR1 and CDR2 sequences are LGHNA and YNFKEQ. J lost 6 bases, V lost 6 bases, and 1 base had no gene match. This CDR3 has 14 amino acids. CDR3: CASRLAGGPGELFF. Written as DNA, the CDR3 is TGTGCCAGCAGACTAGCGGGAGGGCCCGGGGAGCTGTTTTTT.

This chain connects TRBV4-2 to TRBJ1-6; D gene ambiguous. CDR3 length equals 15 residues. The germline V gene has CDR1 LGHNA and CDR2 YNFKEQ. V was cut by 1 base and J by 10 bases, with 14 bases left in between. CDR3 nucleotides: TGTGCCAGCAGCCAAGGCCGCCAACGGGAGTCACCCCTCCACTTT. This sequence encodes CASSQGRQRESPLHF.

The V gene is TRBV19, the J gene TRBJ1-2; no reliable D call. There are 13 residues in the CDR3. Trimming shortened V by 8 bases and J by 10 bases, and 20 bases separated the two germline ends. Germline V gives CDR1 LNHDA, CDR2 SQIVND (reference sequence). CDR3 region: CASRKDGGSYYTF. The CDR3 DNA is TGTGCCAGTCGAAAGGACGGAGGGTCTTACTACACCTTC.

V gene TRBV5-6 combines with J gene TRBJ2-2; weak D call: TRBD2 (5 bases). CDR3 length: 13 amino acids. Germline V CDR1 and CDR2: SGHDT, YYEEEE. V was clipped by 1 base and J by 5 bases, with 6 bases between them. The CDR3: CASSLPGTGELFF. The CDR3 bases are TGTGCCAGCAGCTTGCCGGGGACCGGGGAGCTGTTTTTT. Filled out from reference TRBV5-6 and TRBJ2-2, the complete variable domain reads DAGVTQSPTHLIKTRGQQVTLRCSPKSGHDTVSWYQQALGQGPQFIFQYYEEEERQRGNFPDRFSGHQFPNYSSELNVNALLLGDSALYLCASSLPGTGELFFGEGSRLTVL.

The chain carries TRBV10-3 and TRBJ1-1, with D perhaps matching TRBD1 (5 bases). Germline loops: CDR1 ENHRY, CDR2 SYGVKD. This CDR3 has 14 amino acids. The V and J ends lost 3 bases and 4 bases respectively, with 12 bases between them. The CDR3 DNA follows: TGTGCCATCAGTGATTTTAAGCAGGGCACTGAAGCTTTCTTT. It codes for CAISDFKQGTEAFF.

The V and J genes are TRBV19 and TRBJ2-2, with 12 positions matching TRBD1. The V and J ends lost 3 bases and 7 bases, in that order; junction bases with no gene match: 6. CDR3 length: 16 amino acids. CDR1 is LNHDA and CDR2 is SQIVND in the germline V gene (reference sequence). The CDR3 loop is CASSIPGQGAGGELFF. DNA for the CDR3: TGTGCCAGTAGTATTCCGGGACAGGGGGCAGGCGGGGAGCTGTTTTTT.

This chain joins TRBV5-1 and TRBJ2-1; 11 bases map to TRBD2. Germline loops: CDR1 SGHRS, CDR2 YFSETQ. The trim removed 4 bases at V and 6 bases at J, leaving 3 bases unmatched. The CDR3 consists of 14 residues. CDR3 residues: CASSKGTSGNEQFF. The CDR3 nucleotides are TGCGCCAGCAGCAAAGGGACTAGCGGCAATGAGCAGTTCTTC.

The V gene is TRBV28, the J gene TRBJ1-2, with 7 bases fitting TRBD1. Looked up from germline, CDR1 is MDHEN and CDR2 is SYDVKM. The CDR3 is 14 residues long. Losses at the gene ends were 5 bases for V and 2 bases for J; bases not matched to a gene: 5. The CDR3 DNA reads as TGTGCCAGCAGTCTACAGGGGATGAACTATGGCTACACCTTC. It encodes CASSLQGMNYGYTF.

The chain has TRBV5-4 and TRBJ2-7; 10 bases match TRBD2. The CDR3 length is 15 residues. Germline V lookup: CDR1 SGHNT, CDR2 YYREEE (reference sequence). V lost 1 base, J lost 1 base, and 2 bases stayed unmatched. The CDR3 nucleotides are TGTGCCAGCAGCTTGTTGGGACTAGCGTCCTACGAGCAGTACTTC. Its protein product is CASSLLGLASYEQYF.

The rearrangement uses TRBV30 and TRBJ2-6, with D possibly matching TRBD2 (5 bases). CDR3 length: 14 residues. Trimming removed 1 base from V and 1 base from J, with 5 bases in between. Germline lookup yields CDR1 GTSNPN and CDR2 SVGIG (reference sequence). CDR3 sequence (DNA): TGTGCCTGGAGTGCGGGGTCTGGGGCCAACGTCCTGACTTTC. Translation: CAWSAGSGANVLTF.